One T cell receptor beta chain is described in this entry. This clonotype came up a few times. What this receptor recognizes is not known. Per-base qualities were not stored, and no clone one base away is much larger. CDR3 length: 15 amino acids, cysteine to phenylalanine. The CDR3 DNA has 45 bases and is translated from base 1. The junction shows trimming of 5 bases on V and 2 bases on J, plus 13 bases between the germline ends. The CDR1 and CDR2 encoded by the germline V gene are SGHNT and YENEEA. This entry is derived from a study of tumor-infiltrating lymphocytes in primary liver carcinoma (dated by TCRdb to about 2017). General notes on the study: Of the five patients (three men and two women, aged 30 to 69 years), four had hepatocellular carcinoma and one had combined HCC and intrahepatic cholangiocarcinoma. Tumors of the five patients were stage T1-T3 N0M0 with maximum diameters of roughly 4.2 to 10 cm. Roughly 3.65 to 7.13 million productive TCRbeta reads were obtained per sample, and no significant difference in read depth was found between tissue types. For each liver tumor, the study sampled five regions along with adjacent normal tissue and blood, and applied TCRbeta repertoire sequencing, expression microarrays and whole-exome sequencing. A total of some 35 specimens from 5 patients went through TCRbeta repertoire sequencing, namely 25 tumor regions, 5 adjacent noncancerous liver tissues and 5 peripheral blood samples. The 25 to 30 tumor region samples were profiled with Agilent mRNA microarrays so that TCRbeta repertoire diversity could be related to the local molecular phenotype. Repertoires from technical replicates were highly reproducible, with mean shared-clone rates around 0.87 and correlation coefficients above 0.98. What the authors observed across the whole study: Because sequencing covered only the TCR beta chain and unpaired alpha chains were not captured, true repertoire diversity is likely underestimated. Only about 7-24% of top clones were present in all five regions of a tumor, suggesting spatial heterogeneity of tumor-infiltrating T cells. Consistent with antigen-driven expansion, pairs of tumor regions showed higher repertoire overlap (mean roughly 35%) than either tumor-adjacent pairs (approximately 17%) or tumor-blood pairs (roughly 15%). With just a few patients in the study, the authors point out that the findings should be validated in a larger study. A significantly larger repertoire fraction was made up by the top 250 clones in tumors than in blood (p = 0.039). Since the samples were bulk and unsorted, there was no way to compare CD4+ and CD8+ T cell repertoires.

Total RNA and DNA were co-extracted from roughly 18-30 mg of bulk tissue with the AllPrep DNA/RNA mini kit, without cell sorting. Between late 2015 and early 2016, 4 or 5 patients in China with histopathologically diagnosed primary liver carcinoma had surgical resection. At the time of sampling, the patients had chronic HBV infection and had not received any treatment. Each tumor was sampled at five spatially separated regions: the tumor centre plus the superior, inferior, left-lateral and right-lateral poles. According to histology, viable tumor cells made up more than 75% of every tumor sample. Fresh tumor and adjacent tissue pieces were bisected; one half was stored in RNAlater at -80°C, the other sent for histology. A constant-region primer and ProtoScript II reverse transcriptase were used to reverse-transcribe TCRbeta-specific cDNA from roughly 480 ng total RNA. The TCRbeta libraries were prepared through three rounds of nested multiplex PCR following a slightly modified ARM-PCR procedure. Multiplex TRBV1-TRBV30 forward primers and a Cbeta reverse primer were used in the first two PCR rounds, each of which was run for approximately 9 cycles. Sample barcodes and Illumina adapters were added in a final 25-cycle PCR with Deep VentR polymerase. Before sequencing, amplicons between 200 and 500 bp were purified from gel using a QIAquick gel extraction kit. The TCRbeta amplicons were sequenced with 250-bp paired-end reads on an Illumina HiSeq 2500. Regarding the original processing steps: Quality trimming of reads was performed with Trimmomatic v0.33, and paired reads were merged with FLASH v1.2.11 so that full CDR3 sequences could be recovered. V, D and J germline segments were assigned to the rearranged TCRbeta sequences by MiGEC v1.2.1b. Clonotype statistics and Shannon-Wiener diversity indices were computed with VDJtools v1.0.0. Except for diversity analysis, only the 250 most abundant clonotypes of each sample were used in subsequent analyses to reduce sampling bias. TCRdb took the public reads, trimmed them with fastp at Q25, ran MiXCR for clone calling and kept in-frame beta chains. Rows matching on CDR3 protein sequence are summarized as one entry with the most common DNA and genes. The V and J calls come from TCRdb's annotation, not from the publication. A total of about 35,000 distinct CDR3 sequences appear in this sample, over 65% of them only once. The ten largest clones take up less than 20% of the sample.

The sample was liver tumor tissue from sampling region 4. What this sample's cell subset or site label stands for: tumor region T4, right-lateral pole. The receptor was isolated from a man aged 35 to 55 with primary liver carcinoma and hepatitis B virus infection. Recombination joined TRBV11-3 with TRBJ2-1; too little of a D gene remains to name it. The nucleotide sequence reads as follows: TGTGCCAGCAGCCGTACCCGAGACACCTACAATGAGCAGTTCTTC. It translates to CASSRTRDTYNEQFF.